This is a list of T cell receptor beta chains from one sample in a study of T cells in narcolepsy. Libraries were prepared by immunoSEQ multiplex PCR; TCRdb keeps only in-frame clonotypes and omits some of them. The sample includes fewer than 40,000 clones, less than 85% seen only once; the top ten take around 1.3%. The sample consisted of CD45RA- memory CD4+ T cells from PBMCs. These receptors all come from a human donor with narcolepsy. CDR3s include the opening cysteine and the closing phenylalanine or tryptophan. Each record gives: D gene, CDR3 length, J gene, clone size, V gene, CDR3 protein, CDR3 DNA. A D gene is named only where the DNA matches it firmly. The listing skips clone size in some rows; elsewhere it reads once, few, many or a size class.

d_gene: TRBD1
len: 15
j_gene: TRBJ1-4
abundance: -
v_gene: TRBV19
CDR3aa: CASTRDRGGSEKLFF
CDR3nt: TGTGCCAGTACCCGGGACAGGGGAGGGAGTGAAAAACTGTTTTTT

d_gene: -
len: 12
j_gene: TRBJ2-3
abundance: -
v_gene: TRBV6-1
CDR3aa: CAGRGSTDTQYF
CDR3nt: TGTGCCGGCAGGGGTAGCACAGATACGCAGTATTTT

d_gene: TRBD1
len: 18
j_gene: TRBJ1-3
abundance: once
v_gene: TRBV4-3
CDR3aa: CASSQEGPGQGTGNTIYF
CDR3nt: TGCGCCAGCAGCCAAGAGGGGCCGGGACAGGGTACTGGAAACACCATATATTTT

d_gene: -
len: 14
j_gene: TRBJ1-4
abundance: -
v_gene: TRBV18
CDR3aa: CASSPFGGPEKLFF
CDR3nt: TGTGCCAGCTCACCCTTTGGGGGACCCGAAAAACTGTTTTTT

d_gene: -
len: 15
j_gene: TRBJ1-6
abundance: -
v_gene: TRBV7-9
CDR3aa: CASSLVSGTPRPLHF
CDR3nt: TGTGCCAGCAGCTTAGTCTCCGGGACGCCACGGCCCCTCCACTTT

d_gene: -
len: 14
j_gene: TRBJ1-4
abundance: few
v_gene: TRBV7-2
CDR3aa: CASRRGGTNEKLFF
CDR3nt: TGTGCCAGCAGGCGGGGGGGAACTAATGAAAAACTGTTTTTT

d_gene: -
len: 11
j_gene: TRBJ2-1
abundance: -
v_gene: TRBV20-1
CDR3aa: CSARTQKYQFF
CDR3nt: TGCAGTGCTAGGACCCAGAAGTATCAGTTCTTC

d_gene: -
len: 15
j_gene: TRBJ2-3
abundance: -
v_gene: TRBV7-8
CDR3aa: CASSQRSGGRDTQYF
CDR3nt: TGTGCCAGCAGTCAAAGAAGTGGGGGGAGGGATACGCAGTATTTT

d_gene: -
len: 16
j_gene: TRBJ1-1
abundance: -
v_gene: TRBV5-1
CDR3aa: CASSLAVTVMNTEAFF
CDR3nt: TGCGCCAGCAGCTTGGCCGTTACCGTGATGAACACTGAAGCTTTCTTT

d_gene: -
len: 17
j_gene: TRBJ2-1
abundance: -
v_gene: TRBV7-8
CDR3aa: CASSLDNGVGAYNEQFF
CDR3nt: TGTGCCAGCAGCTTAGATAACGGGGTAGGGGCCTACAATGAGCAGTTCTTC

d_gene: -
len: 14
j_gene: TRBJ2-6
abundance: -
v_gene: TRBV30
CDR3aa: CAWIPGSGANVLTF
CDR3nt: TGTGCCTGGATCCCAGGGTCCGGGGCCAACGTCCTGACTTTC

d_gene: TRBD2
len: 17
j_gene: TRBJ2-3
abundance: once
v_gene: TRBV19
CDR3aa: CASSIGRGGPSTDTQYF
CDR3nt: TGTGCCAGTAGTATTGGACGGGGGGGCCCTAGCACAGATACGCAGTATTTT

d_gene: -
len: 13
j_gene: TRBJ2-3
abundance: -
v_gene: TRBV5-4
CDR3aa: CASSPPSTDTQYF
CDR3nt: TGTGCCAGCAGCCCGCCTAGCACAGATACGCAGTATTTT

d_gene: -
len: 15
j_gene: TRBJ2-7
abundance: -
v_gene: TRBV14
CDR3aa: CASSPTSRVGYEQYF
CDR3nt: TGTGCCAGCAGTCCAACGAGCAGGGTGGGCTACGAGCAGTACTTC

d_gene: -
len: 12
j_gene: TRBJ2-7
abundance: -
v_gene: TRBV28
CDR3aa: CASSLNPSEQYF
CDR3nt: TGTGCCAGCAGCCTTAACCCGAGCGAGCAGTACTTC

d_gene: -
len: 13
j_gene: TRBJ1-1
abundance: -
v_gene: TRBV6-1
CDR3aa: CASSAGENTEAFF
CDR3nt: TGTGCCAGCAGTGCGGGAGAGAACACTGAAGCTTTCTTT

d_gene: -
len: 13
j_gene: TRBJ2-7
abundance: once
v_gene: TRBV6-5
CDR3aa: CASRWDTTYEQYF
CDR3nt: TGTGCCAGCAGATGGGACACCACCTACGAGCAGTACTTC

d_gene: -
len: 16
j_gene: TRBJ2-7
abundance: once
v_gene: TRBV19
CDR3aa: CASSFGQGGGRDEQYF
CDR3nt: TGTGCCAGTAGCTTCGGGCAGGGAGGTGGTCGGGACGAGCAGTACTTC

d_gene: -
len: 17
j_gene: TRBJ2-3
abundance: once
v_gene: TRBV7-3
CDR3aa: CASSLRVAGEDRDTQYF
CDR3nt: TGTGCCAGCAGCTTACGCGTGGCAGGGGAGGACAGGGATACGCAGTATTTT

d_gene: TRBD1
len: 15
j_gene: TRBJ1-4
abundance: few
v_gene: TRBV15
CDR3aa: CATSADRAGNEKLFF
CDR3nt: TGTGCCACCAGCGCCGACAGGGCGGGTAATGAAAAACTGTTTTTT

d_gene: -
len: 12
j_gene: TRBJ2-1
abundance: -
v_gene: TRBV7-9
CDR3aa: CASSLVGNEQFF
CDR3nt: TGTGCCAGCAGCTTGGTAGGTAATGAGCAGTTCTTC

d_gene: -
len: 15
j_gene: TRBJ2-5
abundance: -
v_gene: TRBV15
CDR3aa: CATSPQGFWQETQYF
CDR3nt: TGTGCCACCAGCCCTCAGGGGTTTTGGCAGGAGACCCAGTACTTC

d_gene: -
len: 13
j_gene: TRBJ2-7
abundance: -
v_gene: TRBV9
CDR3aa: CASSVVTDSEQYF
CDR3nt: TGTGCCAGCAGCGTGGTGACAGACTCCGAGCAGTACTTC

d_gene: -
len: 16
j_gene: TRBJ2-4
abundance: -
v_gene: TRBV7-6
CDR3aa: CASSLDTGLAKNIQYF
CDR3nt: TGTGCCAGCAGCTTAGATACAGGGCTAGCCAAAAACATTCAGTACTTC

d_gene: TRBD2
len: 17
j_gene: TRBJ2-1
abundance: -
v_gene: TRBV7-3
CDR3aa: CASSSQIMTSATNEQFF
CDR3nt: TGTGCCAGCAGCTCCCAAATAATGACTAGCGCGACGAATGAGCAGTTCTTC

d_gene: -
len: 12
j_gene: TRBJ2-5
abundance: few
v_gene: TRBV7-2
CDR3aa: CASSTGWETQYF
CDR3nt: TGTGCCAGCTCAACGGGCTGGGAGACCCAGTACTTC

d_gene: -
len: 14
j_gene: TRBJ2-7
abundance: -
v_gene: TRBV11-2
CDR3aa: CASSLVGTSAEQYF
CDR3nt: TGTGCCAGCAGCTTAGTAGGGACCTCGGCAGAGCAGTACTTC

d_gene: TRBD2
len: 14
j_gene: TRBJ2-3
abundance: -
v_gene: TRBV29-1
CDR3aa: CSVPRAGTTDTQYF
CDR3nt: TGCAGCGTCCCGCGAGCGGGGACCACAGATACGCAGTATTTT

d_gene: -
len: 14
j_gene: TRBJ1-1
abundance: -
v_gene: TRBV6-1
CDR3aa: CASSEQGMNTEAFF
CDR3nt: TGTGCCAGCAGTGAGCAGGGGATGAACACTGAAGCTTTCTTT

d_gene: TRBD1
len: 17
j_gene: TRBJ1-1
abundance: -
v_gene: TRBV19
CDR3aa: CASSLGTGRTVNTEAFF
CDR3nt: TGTGCCAGTAGTCTCGGGACAGGGAGGACGGTGAACACTGAAGCTTTCTTT

d_gene: -
len: 13
j_gene: TRBJ1-2
abundance: few
v_gene: TRBV5-6
CDR3aa: CASSLNGLYGYTF
CDR3nt: TGTGCCAGCAGCTTGAACGGACTCTATGGCTACACCTTC

d_gene: -
len: 14
j_gene: TRBJ1-5
abundance: -
v_gene: TRBV4-3
CDR3aa: CASSQETSSQPQHF
CDR3nt: TGCGCCAGCAGCCAAGAAACCAGCAGTCAGCCCCAGCATTTT

d_gene: -
len: 15
j_gene: TRBJ1-2
abundance: -
v_gene: TRBV7-8
CDR3aa: CASSLEQGVGYGYTF
CDR3nt: TGTGCCAGCAGCCTCGAGCAGGGCGTGGGCTATGGCTACACCTTC

d_gene: -
len: 14
j_gene: TRBJ2-7
abundance: -
v_gene: TRBV5-1
CDR3aa: CASSLAGQGDEQYF
CDR3nt: TGCGCCAGCAGCTTGGCCGGCCAGGGCGACGAGCAGTACTTC